This T cell receptor beta chain is from a study of blood T cell repertoires in COVID-19. About the research overall: COVID-19 samples, acute and convalescent, were from the United States, Italy and Spain. T cells, B-cell-depleted T cells, or PBMCs provided the cDNA or gDNA that served as material.

The CDR3 contains 15 residues. Germline CDR1 is GTSNPN and CDR2 is SVGIG (reference sequence). V lost 2 bases, J lost 4 bases, and 17 bases lay in between. This clone was found a few times. The protocol was immunoSEQ multiplex PCR, while the TCRdb copy is restricted to in-frame clones and leaves out a portion. The sample lists about 190,000 clones; less than 80% were seen once. The sequence came from a woman between 50 and 59 years old with acute or convalescent COVID-19. The specimen sequenced was peripheral blood. The chain combines TRBV30 with TRBJ1-2, with a weak D call TRBD1 (6 bases). The CDR3: CAWSRTARFSYGYTF. Here the CDR3 DNA reads TGTGCCTGGAGTAGGACAGCCAGGTTTTCCTATGGCTACACCTTC.